The next 25 T cell receptor beta chains were all read from a single sample in a study of blood T cell repertoires in COVID-19. Sequenced by immunoSEQ multiplex PCR; TCRdb stores in-frame clones only, minus some. This sample has about 120,000 clones, with over 65% found just once. The sample was peripheral blood. Receptors originate from a man between 65 and 85 years old with acute or convalescent COVID-19.

The V gene is TRBV18, the J gene TRBJ2-1; maybe TRBD2 (6 bases). This CDR3 region has 13 residues. The V gene's germline CDR1 is KGHSH and CDR2 LQKENI. V lost 4 bases and J 6 bases, leaving 10 bases between the germline ends. CDR3 sequence reads: CASSLSGVNEQFF. The CDR3, as DNA: TGTGCCAGCTCACTCTCGGGGGTCAATGAGCAGTTCTTC.

This chain uses TRBV2 with TRBJ1-6; D possibly corresponds to TRBD1 (6 bases). The length of the CDR3 is 14 residues. The ends were cut back, 4 bases at V and 8 bases at J, with 12 bases in the middle. Germline CDR1 SNHLY, CDR2 FYNNEI. CDR3 loop: CASSVGQLYSPLHF. Written as DNA, the CDR3 is TGTGCCAGCAGTGTAGGACAGTTATATTCACCCCTCCACTTT.

This clone has just a few counts. V usage is TRBV28 and J usage is TRBJ1-1, with D tentatively TRBD1 (6 bases). The CDR3 is 14 residues long. V was shortened by 7 bases and J by 0 bases, with 12 bases between the two germline ends. Germline V gene sequence: CDR1 MDHEN, CDR2 SYDVKM. This CDR3 is CASTVGHLNTEAFF. The CDR3 DNA is TGTGCCAGCACCGTGGGACACCTGAACACTGAAGCTTTCTTT.

V and J are TRBV27 and TRBJ2-3; possibly TRBD1 for D (5 bases). The V gene's germline CDR1 is MNHEY and CDR2 SMNVEV (reference sequence). Trimming removed 6 bases at V and 9 bases at J, with 13 bases between. The CDR3 is made up of 12 amino acids. CDR3 in DNA: TGTGCCAGCAGGCAGGGTAGTGTGACGCAGTATTTT. It encodes CASRQGSVTQYF.

This sequence joins TRBV12-3 or TRBV12-4 and TRBJ1-1; 8 nucleotides match TRBD1. Unmatched junction bases numbered 7, after V lost 5 bases and J lost 8 bases. The CDR3 length is 13 residues. The CDR3 DNA follows: TGTGCCAGCAGTCCGCAGGGGGCGGGCGAAGCTTTCTTT. It encodes CASSPQGAGEAFF.

This chain connects TRBV7-8 to TRBJ2-3; D is unresolved. The CDR3 totals 12 residues. V lost 5 bases and J 5 bases, leaving 8 bases between the germline ends. Germline V CDR1 and CDR2: SGHVS, FQNEAQ. CDR3 in amino acids: CASSPNGDTQYF. The CDR3 coding sequence is TGTGCCAGCAGCCCCAACGGAGATACGCAGTATTTT.

This clone was seen just once. The J gene is TRBJ1-6, the V gene TRBV7-9; the D gene is possibly TRBD1 (6 bases). With 8 bases removed from V and 10 bases from J, the gap between germline ends came to 18 bases. Germline V gives CDR1 SEHNR, CDR2 FQNEAQ (reference sequence). The CDR3 has 14 amino acids. In nucleotides, the CDR3 is TGTGCCAGCTCCGGCGGGGGCGGAGGATCACCCCTCCACTTT. This translates into CASSGGGGGSPLHF.

V gene TRBV12-3 or TRBV12-4 combines with J gene TRBJ2-2, with a possible D match to TRBD1 (5 bases). This CDR3 comprises 13 residues. The V end lost 6 bases, the J end lost 8 bases, and 13 bases lay between the germline ends. CDR3 nucleotide sequence: TGTGCCAGCAGAACACAGGAATCGGGGGAGCTGTTTTTT. Its translation: CASRTQESGELFF.

CDR3 sequence (DNA): TGTGCCAGCAGCCAGGGACAGGGTGGTATGGAAAAACTGTTTTTT. Translated, it gives CASSQGQGGMEKLFF. The V gene is TRBV7-8, the J gene TRBJ1-4; TRBD1 matches at 9 bases. In germline, CDR1 is SGHVS, CDR2 FQNEAQ. The V segment lost 5 bases and the J segment 8 bases; nucleotides outside the gene matches: 9. The CDR3 is made up of 15 amino acids.

Regarding this clone: One end of the junction is discordant with germline, which a read error may explain. J is TRBJ2-1 and V is TRBV24-1; TRBD1 might be the D (6 bases). Germline assignment: CDR1 KGHDR and CDR2 SFDVKD. The length of the CDR3 is 12 residues. CDR3 nucleotide sequence: TGTGCCACCAGTGATGGGGGCAATGAGCATTTCTTC. It is translated as CATSDGGNEHFF.

The gene calls are TRBV7-2 and TRBJ2-1; 15 nucleotides align to TRBD2. In germline, CDR1 is SGHTA, CDR2 FQGNSA. V lost 2 bases and J lost 6; bases outside the gene matches: 11. CDR3 length: 19 residues. CDR3 amino acids: CASSLRGAWTSGGANEQFF. CDR3 DNA sequence: TGTGCCAGCAGCTTAAGGGGAGCGTGGACTAGCGGGGGGGCCAATGAGCAGTTCTTC.

This clone has only one observation. The CDR3 sequence: CASSLGTAGTGELFF. The CDR3 DNA follows: TGCGCCAGCAGCTTAGGGACAGCTGGCACCGGGGAGCTGTTTTTT. This chain uses TRBV5-1 with TRBJ2-2; 7 bases agree with TRBD1. J lost 4 bases, V lost 2 bases, and 5 bases had no gene match. The CDR3 has 15 amino acids. In germline, CDR1 is SGHRS, CDR2 YFSETQ.

The table lists this clone with a count of one. The chain is built from TRBV28 and TRBJ1-1, with D uncertain. V shed 6 bases and J shed 6 bases, with 20 bases lying between them. CDR3 size: 15 residues. The germline V gene encodes CDR1 MDHEN and CDR2 SYDVKM. CDR3 sequence: CASRTLKAAGAEAFF. In DNA, the CDR3 is TGTGCCAGCAGAACCCTGAAAGCAGCCGGGGCTGAAGCTTTCTTT.

The CDR3 DNA sequence: TGTGCCAGCAGCTTTCGGCAGGAAGATGAAAAACTGTTTTTT. This translates into CASSFRQEDEKLFF. The chain joins TRBV5-5 to TRBJ1-4, with D unclear. The CDR3 consists of 14 residues. The V end lost 2 bases, the J end lost 6 bases, and 11 bases lay between the germline ends. Germline V gene data show CDR1 as SGHKS and CDR2 as YYEKEE (reference sequence).

The chain links TRBV3-1 (or the pseudogene TRBV3-2) to TRBJ2-5; D unresolved. The V gene lost 5 bases and the J gene lost 2 bases, with 6 bases spanning the gap. CDR1 is LGHDT and CDR2 is YNNKEL in the germline V gene (reference sequence). This CDR3 is built from 12 residues. The CDR3 spells CASSSQQETQYF. CDR3 coding DNA: TGTGCCAGCAGCAGCCAACAAGAGACCCAGTACTTC.

This clone was recorded once. V gene TRBV11-2 combines with J gene TRBJ2-5; 8 bases match TRBD2. The CDR3 length is 17 residues. The germline CDR1 and CDR2 sequences are SGHAT and FQNNGV. J lost 3 bases, V lost 3 bases, and 12 bases had no gene match. The CDR3 reads CASSLRRGAFPKETQYF. The CDR3 nucleotides are TGTGCCAGCAGCTTGCGGCGGGGGGCCTTTCCCAAAGAGACCCAGTACTTC.

This clone was detected only once. The V and J genes are TRBV5-4 and TRBJ2-7; 7 bases line up with TRBD1. V was clipped by 5 bases and J by 2 bases; unmatched bases: 7. In germline, CDR1 is SGHNT, CDR2 YYREEE (reference sequence). The CDR3 totals 14 residues. The CDR3 DNA reads TGTGCCAGCAGTGCGACAGGGCTCGCCTACGAGCAGTACTTC. Residues: CASSATGLAYEQYF.

This chain joins TRBV6-2 or TRBV6-3 and TRBJ1-1; no clear D gene. The CDR3 is made up of 14 amino acids. The V gene lost 6 bases and the J gene lost 1 base, with 12 bases spanning the gap. Germline V gives CDR1 MNHEY, CDR2 SVGEGT. This CDR3 is CASSREAANTEAFF. The CDR3 bases are TGTGCCAGCAGCCGAGAGGCAGCGAACACTGAAGCTTTCTTT.

The chain employs TRBV11-1 and TRBJ2-1; D might be TRBD1 (7 bases). The CDR3 has 16 amino acids. V dropped 1 base and J dropped 4 bases, with 14 bases sitting between them. CDR1 SGHAT and CDR2 FQDESV come from the germline V gene (reference sequence). The chain's CDR3 is CASSLVAGGTYNEQFF. The CDR3 DNA follows: TGTGCCAGCAGCTTAGTTGCAGGGGGGACTTACAATGAGCAGTTCTTC.

The V and J genes are TRBV9 and TRBJ2-3; D is uncertain. The germline V gene has CDR1 SGDLS and CDR2 YYNGEE. V was shortened by 4 bases and J by 6 bases, with 18 bases between the two germline ends. CDR3 length: 15 amino acids. CDR3 DNA sequence: TGTGCCAGCAGCCTTTACGGCATTGGCGGTGATACGCAGTATTTT. Encoded protein: CASSLYGIGGDTQYF. The full variable domain, rest sourced from reference TRBV9 and TRBJ2-3, is DSGVTQTPKHLITATGQRVTLRCSPRSGDLSVYWYQQSLDQGLQFLIQYYNGEERAKGNILERFSAQQFPDLHSELNLSSLELGDSALYFCASSLYGIGGDTQYFGPGTRLTVL.

J is TRBJ2-7 and V is TRBV3-1 (or the pseudogene TRBV3-2); D is uncertain. Between the trimmed V and J ends, which lost 5 bases and 0 bases, there was a span of 11 bases. The germline V gene encodes CDR1 LGHDT and CDR2 YNNKEL (reference sequence). CDR3 length equals 14 residues. Written as DNA, the CDR3 is TGTGCCAGCAGCGAAACAGTTAGCTCCTACGAGCAGTACTTC. Translating it yields CASSETVSSYEQYF.

V gene TRBV6-2 or TRBV6-3 combines with J gene TRBJ1-2; 7 bases agree with TRBD1. The V and J ends lost 2 bases and 5 bases, in that order; junction bases with no gene match: 11. CDR1 and CDR2 (germline): MNHEY, SVGEGT. The length of the CDR3 is 16 residues. In DNA form, the CDR3 reads TGTGCCAGCAGTTACCCTGGGACAGCGGCGATTTATGGCTACACCTTC. Translating gives CASSYPGTAAIYGYTF.

The V and J genes are TRBV29-1 and TRBJ2-3, with D tentatively TRBD2 (6 bases). V lost 4 bases to trimming and J lost 1 base, with 12 bases between them. Germline V CDR1 and CDR2: SQVTM, ANQGSEA. The CDR3 runs 14 residues. The CDR3 coding sequence is TGCAGCGTTGTCAGGGACTCGGGCACAGATACGCAGTATTTT. It is translated as CSVVRDSGTDTQYF.

V usage is TRBV5-4 and J usage is TRBJ2-3; TRBD2 matches 7 bases. CDR1 and CDR2 from the germline V gene are SGHNT and YYREEE (reference sequence). V gave up 4 bases and J gave up 0 bases; unmatched junction bases: 8. This CDR3 has 16 residues. This CDR3 reads CASSLRAGPSTDTQYF. The CDR3 DNA follows: TGTGCCAGCAGCCTAAGAGCGGGACCTAGCACAGATACGCAGTATTTT.

The J gene is TRBJ1-6, the V gene TRBV6-5, with D maybe TRBD1 (6 bases). The CDR3 sequence is 12 residues long. Germline CDR1 MNHEY, CDR2 SVGAGI. Trimming took off 6 bases at V and 9 bases at J, with 9 bases between the two ends. CDR3 nucleotides: TGTGCCAGCAGGCCACAGGGTTCACCCCTCCACTTT. Encoded protein: CASRPQGSPLHF.